This record covers a single T cell receptor (beta chain). This clone showed up many times. Its specific antigen is unknown. The read is 3 residues too short to cover the CDR3 end, so that end is filled in from the germline J gene. For sequencing, equivalent amounts of genomic DNA were input from CVID and control samples. For every sample, a 60 bp segment covering the rearranged TCRbeta CDR3 region was amplified and then sequenced. The immunoSEQ assay, a bias-corrected multiplex PCR combined with high-throughput sequencing, was used for TCRbeta amplification. On the authors' methods: Every unique nucleotide sequence was considered a clone and was annotated with V, D and J genes, copy number and frequency. Sequences were labeled productive if in frame, and non-productive if out of frame or containing stop codons. As previously described, Shannon's entropy was used to calculate clonality. Mean CDR3 Kyte-Doolittle hydropathy was derived from the predicted amino acid sequences of productive clones. Scaled V gene usage was hierarchically clustered using Manhattan distance and complete linkage with the R hclust function. To assess clone sharing by CDR3 amino acid sequence, 12 repertoires per group were resampled over 100 rounds. Repertoires were searched for roughly 70 published EBV-specific and some 240 published CMV-specific TCRbeta sequences. A couple of CVID samples that yielded fewer than 10,000 sequences were excluded from the analysis, so roughly 42 CVID repertoires were retained. TCRdb obtained this table from immuneACCESS and retained in-frame rearrangements with V and J assigned. These tables miss some clones; where compared with another copy, unresolved V genes account for less than half of the shortfall, and the remainder is unexplained. That table gives V, J and clone size, and the DNA gave D and trimming. This sample was tabulated with 25,000 to 30,000 clones, among which there are no singletons. Approximately 24% of the sample lies in the top ten.

Including cysteine and phenylalanine, the CDR3 has 14 amino acids. Sequencing covers 33 bases of the CDR3, shown here with the frame starting at base 1. In the germline V gene, CDR1 corresponds to MNHEY and CDR2 to SVGEGT. V was cut back by 4 bases and J by 4 bases, leaving a gap of 13 bases between them. These data are taken from a study of T cell clonality in common variable immunodeficiency (dated by TCRdb to about 2015). The investigation overall reported the following: Fewer deletions and N-nucleotide insertions were reportedly observed in CVID TCRbeta sequences, and highly modified clones with 13 or more V deletions were reportedly absent from CVID TCRbeta sequences. It was noted by the authors that sequencing of the repertoires of T cell subpopulations would be needed to clarify the cause of the increased clonality in CVID. Correlations of repertoire features with clinical complications were constrained by heterogeneity among patients within the CVID cohort. CVID subjects shared fewer TCRbeta clones with each other than healthy controls did (p < 0.0001). Although equal DNA input was used, an average of approximately 74,000 unique sequences per sample was obtained for controls, compared with approximately 31,000 for CVID samples. Compared with healthy controls, CVID subjects showed increased TCRbeta clonality (t-test p = 0.018), a feature most characteristic of about a third of subjects.

Diagnosis of CVID followed standard criteria, namely serum IgG, IgA and/or IgM below the normal range together with specific antibody deficiency. There were 44 subjects in the CVID group (approximately 30 male and 15 or so female), ranging in age from about 8 to 70 years, with a mean age of around 39. Most of the CVID patients and most of the healthy controls were of Caucasian heritage. All CVID subjects had received replacement immunoglobulin therapy for at least one year at the time of study participation. At the time of blood collection, no CVID subject was ill or was being treated with immunomodulatory or immunosuppressive medication. From each donor, about 4.5 to 8.5 ml of heparinized peripheral whole blood was collected. TCRbeta CDR3 repertoires were sequenced from genomic DNA of adults with common variable immune deficiency (CVID) and healthy adult controls. Diluted blood was density-centrifuged over Hypaque 1077 or Ficoll-Paque to isolate peripheral blood mononuclear cells. Genomic DNA was extracted from unsorted mononuclear cells by Qiagen column purification or by a centrifugation-based method.

The TCR sequence derives from a human donor with common variable immunodeficiency. The specimen was peripheral blood mononuclear cells. The chain uses TRBV6-2 or TRBV6-3 and TRBJ2-5, and possibly TRBD2, on 6 matching bases. The CDR3 region reads CASSSAGRRETQYF. CDR3 DNA (partial): TGTGCCAGCAGTTCTGCGGGGCGGAGAGAGACC.